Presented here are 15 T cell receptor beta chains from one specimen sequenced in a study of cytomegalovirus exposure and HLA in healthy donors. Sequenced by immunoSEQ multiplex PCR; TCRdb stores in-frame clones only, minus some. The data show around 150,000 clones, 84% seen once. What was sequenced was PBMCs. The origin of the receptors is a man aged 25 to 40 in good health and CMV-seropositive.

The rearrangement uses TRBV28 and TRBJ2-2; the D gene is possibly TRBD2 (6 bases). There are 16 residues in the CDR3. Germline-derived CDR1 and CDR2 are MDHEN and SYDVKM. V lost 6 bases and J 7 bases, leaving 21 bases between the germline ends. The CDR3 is CASSSGGEVGLGELFF. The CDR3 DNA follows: TGTGCCAGCAGCTCGGGCGGGGAGGTCGGGCTCGGGGAGCTGTTTTTT.

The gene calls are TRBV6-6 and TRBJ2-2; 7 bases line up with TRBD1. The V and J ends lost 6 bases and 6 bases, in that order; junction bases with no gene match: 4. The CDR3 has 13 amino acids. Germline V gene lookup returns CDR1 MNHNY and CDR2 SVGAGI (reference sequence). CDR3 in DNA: TGTGCCAGCAGGCGAACAGGGGCCGGGGAGCTGTTTTTT. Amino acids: CASRRTGAGELFF.

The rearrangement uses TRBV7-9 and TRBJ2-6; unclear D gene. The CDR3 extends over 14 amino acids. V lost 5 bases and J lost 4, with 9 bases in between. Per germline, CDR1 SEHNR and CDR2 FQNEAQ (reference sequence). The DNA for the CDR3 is TGTGCCAGCAGCCCCCCATTGGGGGCCAACGTCCTGACTTTC. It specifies CASSPPLGANVLTF.

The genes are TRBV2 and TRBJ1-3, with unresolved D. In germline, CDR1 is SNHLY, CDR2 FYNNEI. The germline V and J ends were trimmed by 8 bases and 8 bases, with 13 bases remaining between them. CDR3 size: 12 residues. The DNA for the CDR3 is TGTGCCAGCGTCGGGATTTGGGACACCATATATTTT. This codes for CASVGIWDTIYF.

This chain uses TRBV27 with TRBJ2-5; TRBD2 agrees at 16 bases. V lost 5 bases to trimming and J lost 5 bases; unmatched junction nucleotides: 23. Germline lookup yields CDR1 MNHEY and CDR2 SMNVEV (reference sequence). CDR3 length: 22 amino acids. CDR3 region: CASSRDYGTSGRARRFGETQYF. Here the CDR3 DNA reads TGTGCCAGCAGTCGCGATTACGGGACTAGCGGGAGGGCCAGAAGATTCGGGGAGACCCAGTACTTC.

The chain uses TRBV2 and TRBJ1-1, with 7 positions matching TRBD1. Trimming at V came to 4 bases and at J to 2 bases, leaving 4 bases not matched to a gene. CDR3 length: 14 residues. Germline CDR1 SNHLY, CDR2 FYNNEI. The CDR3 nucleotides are TGTGCCAGCAGTGTGAGGACAGGTAACACTGAAGCTTTCTTT. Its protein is CASSVRTGNTEAFF.

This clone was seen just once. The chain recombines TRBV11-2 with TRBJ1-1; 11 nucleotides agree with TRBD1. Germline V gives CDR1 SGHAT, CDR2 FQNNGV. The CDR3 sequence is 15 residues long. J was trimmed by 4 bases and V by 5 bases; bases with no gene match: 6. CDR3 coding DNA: TGTGCCAGCAGCATTGGACAGGGGGCTATCACTGAAGCTTTCTTT. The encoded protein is CASSIGQGAITEAFF.

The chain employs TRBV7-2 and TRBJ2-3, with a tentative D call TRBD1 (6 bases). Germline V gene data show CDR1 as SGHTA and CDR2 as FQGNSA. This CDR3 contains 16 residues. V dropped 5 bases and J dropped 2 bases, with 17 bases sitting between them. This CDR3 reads CASSLSGAGATDTQYF. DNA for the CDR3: TGTGCCAGCAGCCTCAGTGGGGCAGGGGCCACAGATACGCAGTATTTT.

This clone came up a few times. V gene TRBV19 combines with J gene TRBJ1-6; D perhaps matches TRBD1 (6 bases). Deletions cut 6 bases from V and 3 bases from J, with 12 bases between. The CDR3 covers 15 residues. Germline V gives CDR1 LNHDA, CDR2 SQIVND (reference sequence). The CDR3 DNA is TGTGCCAGTAGCCGGTTGACAGGCTATAATTCACCCCTCCACTTT. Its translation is CASSRLTGYNSPLHF.

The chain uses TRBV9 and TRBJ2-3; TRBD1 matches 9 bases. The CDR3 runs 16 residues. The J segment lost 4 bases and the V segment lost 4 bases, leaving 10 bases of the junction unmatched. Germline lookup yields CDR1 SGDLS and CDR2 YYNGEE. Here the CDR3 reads CASSSSGQGGPDTQYF. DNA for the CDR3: TGTGCCAGCAGCTCGTCGGGACAGGGAGGCCCAGATACGCAGTATTTT. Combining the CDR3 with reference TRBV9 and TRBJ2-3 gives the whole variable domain DSGVTQTPKHLITATGQRVTLRCSPRSGDLSVYWYQQSLDQGLQFLIQYYNGEERAKGNILERFSAQQFPDLHSELNLSSLELGDSALYFCASSSSGQGGPDTQYFGPGTRLTVL.

CDR3 sequence: CASSLAGGWGAGNQPQHF. In DNA, the CDR3 is TGTGCCAGCAGCTTAGCAGGGGGCTGGGGGGCAGGGAATCAGCCCCAGCATTTT. The chain is built from TRBV7-6 and TRBJ1-5, with 7 bases aligning to TRBD1. This CDR3 is 18 amino acids long. V gave up 0 bases and J gave up 4 bases; unmatched junction bases: 12. Germline V lookup: CDR1 SGHVS, CDR2 FNYEAQ.

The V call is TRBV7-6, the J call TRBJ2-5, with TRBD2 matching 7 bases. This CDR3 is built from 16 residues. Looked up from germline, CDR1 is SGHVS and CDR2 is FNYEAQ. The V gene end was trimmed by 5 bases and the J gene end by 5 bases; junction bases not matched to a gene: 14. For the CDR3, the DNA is TGTGCCAGCAGCCTTTACCGTGGGGGAGGGTCGGAGACCCAGTACTTC. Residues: CASSLYRGGGSETQYF.

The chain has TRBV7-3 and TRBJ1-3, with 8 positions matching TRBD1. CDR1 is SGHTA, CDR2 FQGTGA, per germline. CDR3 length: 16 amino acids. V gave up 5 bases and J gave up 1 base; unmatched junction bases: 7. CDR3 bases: TGTGCCAGCAGCGAAGGGCAGGGGGCTTCTGGAAACACCATATATTTT. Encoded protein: CASSEGQGASGNTIYF.

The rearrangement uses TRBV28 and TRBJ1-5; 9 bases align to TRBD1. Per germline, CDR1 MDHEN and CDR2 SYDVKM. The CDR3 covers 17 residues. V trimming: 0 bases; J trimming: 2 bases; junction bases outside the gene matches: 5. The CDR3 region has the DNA TGTGCCAGCAGTTTATGGACAGGGGGTAGAGGCAATCAGCCCCAGCATTTT. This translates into CASSLWTGGRGNQPQHF. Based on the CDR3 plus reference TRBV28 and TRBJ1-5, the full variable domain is DVKVTQSSRYLVKRTGEKVFLECVQDMDHENMFWYRQDPGLGLRLIYFSYDVKMKEKGDIPEGYSVSREKKERFSLILESASTNQTSMYLCASSLWTGGRGNQPQHFGDGTRLSIL.

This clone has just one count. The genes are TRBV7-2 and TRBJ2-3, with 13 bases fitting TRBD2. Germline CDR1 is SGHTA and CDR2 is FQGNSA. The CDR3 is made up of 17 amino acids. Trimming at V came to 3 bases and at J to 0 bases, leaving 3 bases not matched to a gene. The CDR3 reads CASSLGLAGTSTDTQYF. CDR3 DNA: TGTGCCAGCAGCTTGGGACTAGCGGGGACTAGCACAGATACGCAGTATTTT.